One sample yielded the 6 T cell receptor beta chains listed below, sequenced in a study of T cell changes during pregnancy in multiple sclerosis. Sequencing used immunoSEQ multiplex PCR; TCRdb keeps in-frame clones, though not all of them. Seen here are around 39,000 clones, 80% to 95% observed once, and the top ten hold approximately 26%. Sample: CD8+ T cells from peripheral blood mononuclear cells, taken before pregnancy. The receptor source for this set is a female donor with multiple sclerosis, enrolled in a pregnancy study.

The J gene is TRBJ2-1, the V gene TRBV28, with TRBD2 matching 11 bases. In germline, CDR1 is MDHEN, CDR2 SYDVKM. Losses at the gene ends were 2 bases for V and 10 bases for J; bases not matched to a gene: 4. The CDR3 contains 14 residues. CDR3 residues: CASSLGLAGAEQFF. The DNA for the CDR3 is TGTGCCAGCAGTTTAGGACTAGCGGGCGCCGAGCAGTTCTTC.

The chain combines TRBV7-9 with TRBJ1-5, with D perhaps matching TRBD1 (6 bases). V lost 4 bases to trimming and J lost 3 bases, with 16 bases between them. The V gene's germline CDR1 is SEHNR and CDR2 FQNEAQ (reference sequence). The CDR3 covers 16 residues. The CDR3 spells CASSSMGPGDNQPQHF. CDR3 nucleotide sequence: TGTGCCAGCAGCTCGATGGGGCCAGGGGACAATCAGCCCCAGCATTTT. The full variable domain, rest sourced from reference TRBV7-9 and TRBJ1-5, is DTGVSQNPRHKITKRGQNVTFRCDPISEHNRLYWYRQTLGQGPEFLTYFQNEAQLEKSRLLSDRFSAERPKGSFSTLEIQRTEQGDSAMYLCASSSMGPGDNQPQHFGDGTRLSIL.

This chain joins TRBV7-8 and TRBJ2-7; 7 bases map to TRBD2. From germline, CDR1 is SGHVS and CDR2 FQNEAQ. V trimming: 0 bases; J trimming: 2 bases; junction bases outside the gene matches: 1. The length of the CDR3 is 14 residues. The CDR3 bases are TGTGCCAGCAGCTTAGCGGGGGGGACCTACGAGCAGTACTTC. Its protein product is CASSLAGGTYEQYF.

The V gene is TRBV11-2, the J gene TRBJ2-1; 12 bases fit TRBD1. Germline V gene sequence: CDR1 SGHAT, CDR2 FQNNGV. V shed 5 bases and J 1 base; nucleotides not matched to a gene: 9. CDR3 length: 18 residues. CDR3: CASSHGTGGTRSYNEQFF. For the CDR3, the DNA is TGTGCCAGCAGCCACGGGACAGGGGGCACGAGGTCCTACAATGAGCAGTTCTTC.

The rearrangement joins TRBV7-3 to TRBJ2-1; TRBD2 aligns across 7 bases. The CDR3 totals 15 residues. Unmatched junction bases numbered 3, after V lost 1 base and J lost 3 bases. Germline values: CDR1 SGHTA, CDR2 FQGTGA. CDR3 protein: CASSLMSGDYNEQFF. Here the CDR3 DNA reads TGTGCCAGCAGCTTAATGAGCGGGGACTACAATGAGCAGTTCTTC. The entire variable domain, with the rest obtained from reference TRBV7-3 and TRBJ2-1, is as follows: GAGVSQTPSNKVTEKGKYVELRCDPISGHTALYWYRQSLGQGPEFLIYFQGTGAADDSGLPNDRFFAVRPEGSVSTLKIQRTERGDSAVYLCASSLMSGDYNEQFFGPGTRLTVL.

The rearrangement joins TRBV2 to TRBJ1-2; perhaps TRBD1 as D (6 bases). V was cut by 4 bases and J by 4 bases, with 13 bases left in between. CDR1 is SNHLY, CDR2 FYNNEI, per germline. The CDR3 length is 14 residues. The CDR3 spells CASSGTIGGYGYTF. The CDR3 nucleotides are TGTGCCAGCAGTGGGACAATAGGGGGCTATGGCTACACCTTC.